The text below deals with one TCR beta chain. Its specificity is not known. Trimming at V came to 6 bases and at J to 7 bases, leaving 2 bases not matched to a gene. The CDR3 loop spans 13 amino acids. Germline-derived CDR1 and CDR2 are MRHNA and SNTAGT. This specimen belongs to a study of T cell responses to AZD1222 COVID-19 vaccine. The study's findings and limits: Donors, mostly white British, included more females; clonal diversity was possibly underestimated.

TCRdb keeps only in-frame clones here, not all; method: immunoSEQ multiplex PCR. Among about 120,000 clones listed, 85% to 90% were seen once. The material sequenced was peripheral blood, taken 28 days after the second AZD1222 dose. The V gene is TRBV6-4, the J gene TRBJ1-6; 8 bases fit TRBD1. The sequence came from an adult who received the AZD1222 COVID-19 vaccine. The CDR3 loop is CASSRDRNSPLHF. The CDR3 DNA is TGTGCCAGCAGCCGGGACAGGAATTCACCCCTCCACTTT.